Reported below is one TCR beta chain. These data are taken from a study of blood T cell repertoires in COVID-19. Study overall: Sites in the United States, Italy and Spain provided acute and convalescent COVID-19 samples.

CDR3 size: 14 residues. CDR1 and CDR2 from the germline V gene are SNHLY and FYNNEI. V lost 8 bases and J 4 bases, leaving 17 bases between the germline ends. Source study methods: Estimation of nucleated cell counts was performed using reference gene primer amplification. Produced via immunoSEQ multiplex PCR; TCRdb's table is partial and in-frame only. The D gene and trimming were derived from the DNA, and the V and J assignments and clone size from that table. Here the sample spans under 200,000 clones, over 70% being singletons. This chain links TRBV2 with TRBJ1-2, with TRBD1 as a possible D gene (6 bases). The receptor was isolated from a woman aged 65 to 85 who had recovered from COVID-19. Sequencing used peripheral blood. The CDR3 bases are TGTGCCAGCCACGACGCGGGGGCGGTCTATGGCTACACCTTC. Translation: CASHDAGAVYGYTF.